This T cell receptor beta chain stems from a study of blood T cell repertoires in COVID-19. Overall study context: COVID-19 samples from acute and convalescent phases originated in the United States, Italy and Spain. PBMCs, B-cell-depleted T cells, or T cells were the source of the cDNA or gDNA that made up the material.

In the source study's methods: Researchers report that nucleated cell counts were estimated from reference gene primer amplification. The repertoire was sequenced with immunoSEQ multiplex PCR; TCRdb's copy has only in-frame clones and lacks some. Clonal size and the V and J genes are those of that table, whereas D and trimming came from the DNA. Among 70,000 to 85,000 clones listed, around 90% were seen once. The CDR3 runs 16 residues. Germline V lookup: CDR1 SGHTA, CDR2 FQGNSA. V trimming: 5 bases; J trimming: 0 bases; junction bases outside the gene matches: 9. The rearrangement joins TRBV7-2 to TRBJ1-2; 7 nucleotides agree with TRBD1. The source of this sequence is a woman aged 45-65 years with active or convalescent COVID-19. Sequencing was performed on peripheral blood. The CDR3 coding sequence is TGTGCCAGCAGCCCACTCGGGACAGTCCCTAACTATGGCTACACCTTC. Translation: CASSPLGTVPNYGYTF.